The 10 T cell receptor beta chains listed next were all sequenced from one sample in a study of molecular identifiers for immune sequencing clone quantification. TCRdb re-derived calls from the PCR reads in MiXCR, one entry per CDR3 protein. The sample records tens of thousands of distinct CDR3 sequences, nearly 25% being singletons. Sequenced: naive CD8+ T cells from blood, with Jurkat cell RNA spiked in. Subset meaning: FACS-sorted CD8+CD4-CCR7+CD45RA+ naive T cells. Every receptor here comes from a human donor in good health. Some libraries in this study had Jurkat cell RNA spiked in.

Concerning this clonotype itself: Just one base apart from a much larger clone, this may be a read error. This rearrangement joins TRBV7-9 to TRBJ2-7; no reliable D call. V was pared by 5 bases and J by 3 bases, with 11 bases between. The CDR3 is 13 amino acids. Germline-derived CDR1 and CDR2 are SEHNR and FQNEAQ (reference sequence). The CDR3 DNA follows: TGTGCCAGCAGCCCGGAACAGTTCTACGAGCAGTACTTC. Its protein is CASSPEQFYEQYF. Looking up the rest from reference TRBV7-9 and TRBJ2-7 gives the full variable domain: DTGVSQNPRHKITKRGQNVTFRCDPISEHNRLYWYRQTLGQGPEFLTYFQNEAQLEKSRLLSDRFSAERPKGSFSTLEIQRTEQGDSAMYLCASSPEQFYEQYFGPGTRLTVT.

The V and J genes are TRBV19 and TRBJ2-6; D ambiguous. Trimming cost V 2 bases and J 4 bases, with 6 bases left between them. This CDR3 has 14 residues. CDR1 is LNHDA and CDR2 is SQIVND in the germline V gene (reference sequence). CDR3 amino acids: CASSILAGANVLTF. CDR3 sequence (DNA): TGTGCCAGTAGTATATTGGCAGGGGCCAACGTCCTGACTTTC.

This clonotype showed up many times. The V call is TRBV5-4, the J call TRBJ2-3; tentative D call: TRBD1 (6 bases). Deletions cut 0 bases from V and 2 bases from J, with 10 bases between. This CDR3 comprises 15 residues. Germline V gene lookup returns CDR1 SGHNT and CDR2 YYREEE (reference sequence). CDR3 loop: CASSLDRDLTDTQYF. DNA of the CDR3: TGTGCCAGCAGCTTGGACAGGGACCTCACAGATACGCAGTATTTT.

V usage is TRBV7-6 and J usage is TRBJ2-7; D might be TRBD1 or TRBD2, each matching 5 bases. Germline CDR1 and CDR2: SGHVS and FNYEAQ. This CDR3 has 14 residues. Between the trimmed V and J ends, which lost 0 bases and 6 bases, there was a span of 12 bases. CDR3 protein: CASSLAVRESEQYF. The CDR3 DNA is TGTGCCAGCAGCTTAGCAGTCAGGGAGAGCGAGCAGTACTTC.

V is TRBV12-3 or TRBV12-4 and J is TRBJ2-1; maybe TRBD1 (6 bases). V lost 8 bases to trimming and J lost 2 bases, with 10 bases between them. This CDR3 spans 13 amino acids. Here the CDR3 reads CASGQTAYNEQFF. CDR3 DNA: TGTGCCAGCGGACAGACAGCCTACAATGAGCAGTTCTTC.

Notes on this clonotype: One end of the junction does not line up with germline, which may come from a read error. V is TRBV5-3 and J is TRBJ2-2; TRBD2 aligns across 8 bases. TRBV5-3 falls under the ORF class, with uncertain function. The CDR3 sequence is 16 residues long. The CDR3 here is CASSLVPAGDTGEPCF. The CDR3 DNA follows: TGTGCCAGCAGCTTGGTTCCAGCGGGAGATACCGGGGAGCCGTGTTTT.

The chain links TRBV7-9 to TRBJ2-7; D is tentatively TRBD1 or TRBD2 (5 bases each). Trimming cost V 2 bases and J 5 bases, with 13 bases left between them. Germline V lookup: CDR1 SEHNR, CDR2 FQNEAQ (reference sequence). The CDR3 is made up of 14 amino acids. The CDR3 DNA is TGTGCCAGCAGCTTATACGGGGACCCCCACGAGCAGTACTTC. Its translation: CASSLYGDPHEQYF.

In the case of this clonotype: An end of the junction does not agree with germline; a read error may underlie this. This chain joins TRBV5-3 and TRBJ1-6; no firm D call. TRBV5-3 is placed among ORFs of uncertain function. This CDR3 spans 16 amino acids. The CDR3 coding sequence is TGTGCCAGCAGCTTGGACGGGTTAGCCTATAATTCACCCCTCCACTTT. This sequence encodes CASSLDGLAYNSPLHF.

The chain couples TRBV6-2 or TRBV6-3 to TRBJ2-7; D is perhaps TRBD2 (6 bases). V lost 5 bases, J lost 3 bases, and 8 bases lay in between. CDR1 is MNHEY and CDR2 is SVGEGT in the germline V gene. The CDR3 is made up of 12 amino acids. CDR3 region: CASSAGLYEQYF. CDR3 nucleotide sequence: TGTGCCAGCAGTGCGGGGCTCTACGAGCAGTACTTC.

This clonotype was found many times. The chain employs TRBV7-2 and TRBJ2-3; D possibly corresponds to TRBD2 (6 bases). In germline, CDR1 is SGHTA, CDR2 FQGNSA. Trimming took off 3 bases at V and 2 bases at J, with 15 bases between the two ends. This CDR3 is 16 amino acids long. The CDR3 nucleotides read TGTGCCAGCAGCTTGCGTCTAGCGCGGAACACAGATACGCAGTATTTT. It translates to CASSLRLARNTDTQYF.